The 11 T cell receptor beta chains reported below all come from one sample, sequenced in a study of blood T cell repertoires in COVID-19. Repertoires were generated with immunoSEQ multiplex PCR, while TCRdb's copy carries only in-frame clones and drops some. The data hold roughly 150,000 clones, with approximately 85% observed a single time. Source material: peripheral blood. These receptors all stem from a man older than 75 with COVID-19, enrolled during active disease.

V and J are TRBV5-1 and TRBJ1-2; D may be TRBD1 (6 bases). The CDR3 covers 16 residues. Germline-derived CDR1 and CDR2 are SGHRS and YFSETQ. The V end lost 4 bases, the J end lost 5 bases, and 21 bases lay between the germline ends. The CDR3 DNA reads as TGCGCCAGCAGCCTGGGGGCGGGGAACTTAGGATATGGCTACACCTTC. It encodes CASSLGAGNLGYGYTF.

The chain is built from TRBV6-2 or TRBV6-3 and TRBJ1-1; the D is unclear. V gave up 0 bases and J gave up 1 base, with 12 bases separating them. CDR1 is MNHEY and CDR2 is SVGEGT in the germline V gene. The CDR3 spans 16 residues. As DNA, the CDR3 is TGTGCCAGCAGTTACTCTCCGACACCTTGGAACACTGAAGCTTTCTTT. Translated: CASSYSPTPWNTEAFF.

The rearrangement joins TRBV2 to TRBJ1-3, with D unresolved. There are 12 residues in the CDR3. V lost 2 bases, J lost 3 bases, and 2 bases lay in between. Germline CDR1 and CDR2: SNHLY and FYNNEI. For the CDR3, the DNA is TGTGCCAGCAGTGAACTTGGAAACACCATATATTTT. Amino acids: CASSELGNTIYF.

A single count supports this clone. This chain links TRBV19 with TRBJ1-6; 7 positions agree with TRBD1. Per the germline V gene, CDR1 is LNHDA and CDR2 is SQIVND (reference sequence). The CDR3 is 14 amino acids. The V segment lost 6 bases and the J segment 3 bases; nucleotides outside the gene matches: 2. CDR3 nucleotides: TGTGCCAGTAGCGGGGACAGCTATAATTCACCCCTCCACTTT. Translating it yields CASSGDSYNSPLHF.

The chain links TRBV7-9 to TRBJ1-5, with TRBD1 matching 8 bases. CDR1 SEHNR and CDR2 FQNEAQ come from the germline V gene (reference sequence). With 5 bases clipped from V and 6 bases from J, the junction kept 12 bases outside the gene matches. This CDR3 has 16 residues. The CDR3 DNA reads TGTGCCAGCAGCCGATCCAACAGGGGGATGGGTCAGCCCCAGCATTTT. Translating it yields CASSRSNRGMGQPQHF. The variable domain in full, with the rest retrieved from reference TRBV7-9 and TRBJ1-5, is DTGVSQNPRHKITKRGQNVTFRCDPISEHNRLYWYRQTLGQGPEFLTYFQNEAQLEKSRLLSDRFSAERPKGSFSTLEIQRTEQGDSAMYLCASSRSNRGMGQPQHFGDGTRLSIL.

In nucleotides, the CDR3 is TGTGCCAGCAGCCAACAGATCATTGGCGGGGGGAGCACAGATACGCAGTATTTT. Amino acid sequence: CASSQQIIGGGSTDTQYF. The chain joins TRBV4-2 to TRBJ2-3; TRBD2 matches 8 bases. The CDR3 spans 18 residues. The V and J ends lost 2 bases and 0 bases, in that order; junction bases with no gene match: 10. Germline V gene lookup returns CDR1 LGHNA and CDR2 YNFKEQ.

The rearrangement uses TRBV6-5 and TRBJ2-7; TRBD1 matches 8 bases. Germline-derived CDR1 and CDR2 are MNHEY and SVGAGI. CDR3 length: 13 residues. V lost 6 bases and J lost 3; bases outside the gene matches: 4. In DNA, the CDR3 is TGTGCCAGCAGCTTTGACAGGGGCTACGAGCAGTACTTC. It yields the protein CASSFDRGYEQYF.

The V call is TRBV28, the J call TRBJ2-2; 7 bases match TRBD2. Trimming took 6 bases from V and 2 from J; bases not matched to a gene: 6. This CDR3 is built from 15 residues. Germline values: CDR1 MDHEN, CDR2 SYDVKM. CDR3 in amino acids: CASRAGPYNTGELFF. CDR3 sequence (DNA): TGTGCCAGCAGAGCGGGACCCTACAACACCGGGGAGCTGTTTTTT.

This clone has a handful of counts. The genes are TRBV6-2 or TRBV6-3 and TRBJ1-2; 10 bases are a match to TRBD1. J was trimmed by 8 bases and V by 1 base; bases with no gene match: 4. CDR3 length: 14 residues. In germline, CDR1 is MNHEY, CDR2 SVGEGT. The CDR3 loop reads CASSYYGQGDGYTF. The CDR3 DNA sequence: TGTGCCAGCAGTTACTACGGACAGGGGGACGGCTACACCTTC.

This sequence joins TRBV11-3 and TRBJ2-7; D is unclear. The CDR3 has 11 amino acids. Trimming left V 7 bases short and J 7 bases short, with 11 bases between. CDR1 is SGHNT, CDR2 YENEEA, per germline. CDR3 sequence: CASTYNGEQYF. The CDR3 DNA follows: TGTGCCAGCACCTATAACGGGGAGCAGTACTTC.

V gene TRBV2 combines with J gene TRBJ1-4; D unclear. Deletions cut 6 bases from V and 8 bases from J, with 10 bases between. This CDR3 region has 12 residues. From germline, CDR1 is SNHLY and CDR2 FYNNEI. In DNA form, the CDR3 reads TGTGCCAGCAGACGGTTAGCAGAAAAACTGTTTTTT. Protein product: CASRRLAEKLFF.